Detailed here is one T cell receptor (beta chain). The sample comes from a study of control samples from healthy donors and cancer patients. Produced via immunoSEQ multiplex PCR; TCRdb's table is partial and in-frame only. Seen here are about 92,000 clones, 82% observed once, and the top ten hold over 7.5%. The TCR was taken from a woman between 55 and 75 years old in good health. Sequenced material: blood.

CDR3 nucleotides: TGTGCCAGCAGCTGGGGTCAGCGAGGGGGCGAGACCCAGTACTTC. Translation gives CASSWGQRGGETQYF. The V gene is TRBV5-5, the J gene TRBJ2-5; 7 bases fit TRBD1. The CDR3 has 15 residues. V shed 3 bases, J shed 5 bases, and the junction held 10 bases outside the gene matches. From germline, CDR1 is SGHKS and CDR2 YYEKEE (reference sequence).